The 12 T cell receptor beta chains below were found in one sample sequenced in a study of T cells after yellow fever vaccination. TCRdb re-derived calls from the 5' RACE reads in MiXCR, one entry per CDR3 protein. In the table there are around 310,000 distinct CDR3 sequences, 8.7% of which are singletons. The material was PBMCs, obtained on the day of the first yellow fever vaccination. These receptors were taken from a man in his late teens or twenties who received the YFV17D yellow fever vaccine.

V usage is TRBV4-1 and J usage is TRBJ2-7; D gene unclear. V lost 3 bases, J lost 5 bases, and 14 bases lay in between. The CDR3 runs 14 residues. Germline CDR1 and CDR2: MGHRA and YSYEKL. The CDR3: CASSHWVTRNEQYF. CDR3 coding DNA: TGCGCCAGCAGCCATTGGGTCACTCGTAACGAGCAGTACTTC.

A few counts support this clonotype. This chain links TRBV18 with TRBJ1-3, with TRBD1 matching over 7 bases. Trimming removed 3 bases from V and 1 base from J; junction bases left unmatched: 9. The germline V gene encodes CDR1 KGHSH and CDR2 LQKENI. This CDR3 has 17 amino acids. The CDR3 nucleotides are TGTGCCAGCTCACCGCGGACAGGCCATTTTTCTGGAAACACCATATATTTT. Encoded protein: CASSPRTGHFSGNTIYF.

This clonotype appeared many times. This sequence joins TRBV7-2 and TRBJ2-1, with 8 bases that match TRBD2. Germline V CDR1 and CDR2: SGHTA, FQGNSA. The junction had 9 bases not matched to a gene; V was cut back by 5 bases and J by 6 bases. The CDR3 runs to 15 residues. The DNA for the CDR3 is TGTGCCAGCAGCCCTCCCGGACTAGCTGGCAATGAGCAGTTCTTC. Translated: CASSPPGLAGNEQFF.

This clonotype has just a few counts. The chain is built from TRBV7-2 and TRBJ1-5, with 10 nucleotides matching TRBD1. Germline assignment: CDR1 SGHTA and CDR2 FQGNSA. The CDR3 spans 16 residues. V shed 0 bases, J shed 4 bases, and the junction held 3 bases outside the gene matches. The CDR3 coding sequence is TGTGCCAGCAGCTTAGCGGGACAGGGGAGTAATCAGCCCCAGCATTTT. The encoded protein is CASSLAGQGSNQPQHF.

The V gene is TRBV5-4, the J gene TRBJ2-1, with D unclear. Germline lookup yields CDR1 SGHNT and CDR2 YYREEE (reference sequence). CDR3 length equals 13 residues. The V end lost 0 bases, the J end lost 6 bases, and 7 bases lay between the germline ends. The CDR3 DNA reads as TGTGCCAGCAGCTTGGCCAAGGCCAATGAGCAGTTCTTC. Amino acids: CASSLAKANEQFF.

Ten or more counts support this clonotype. CDR3 in amino acids: CATKVGGPPLNTEAFF. The DNA for the CDR3 is TGTGCCACGAAAGTGGGGGGCCCCCCTCTAAACACTGAAGCTTTCTTT. The chain is built from TRBV6-1 and TRBJ1-1, with D perhaps TRBD1 (6 bases). The V and J ends lost 10 bases and 2 bases respectively, with 23 bases between them. Germline V gives CDR1 MNHNS, CDR2 SASEGT. The CDR3 is 16 residues long.

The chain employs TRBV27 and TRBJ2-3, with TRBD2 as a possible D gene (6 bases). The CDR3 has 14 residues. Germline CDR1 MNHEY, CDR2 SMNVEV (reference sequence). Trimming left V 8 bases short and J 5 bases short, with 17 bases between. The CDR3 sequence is CASRTGLLIDTQYF. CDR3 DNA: TGTGCCAGCCGCACGGGACTTTTGATAGATACGCAGTATTTT.

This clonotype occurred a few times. The CDR3 here is CASSGNDMGDYGYTF. The CDR3 coding sequence is TGTGCCAGCAGTGGGAACGACATGGGTGACTATGGCTACACCTTC. This sequence joins TRBV2 and TRBJ1-2; D remains unclear. The CDR3 is 15 amino acids. Trimming took 4 bases from V and 3 from J, leaving 15 bases between them. The germline V gene encodes CDR1 SNHLY and CDR2 FYNNEI.

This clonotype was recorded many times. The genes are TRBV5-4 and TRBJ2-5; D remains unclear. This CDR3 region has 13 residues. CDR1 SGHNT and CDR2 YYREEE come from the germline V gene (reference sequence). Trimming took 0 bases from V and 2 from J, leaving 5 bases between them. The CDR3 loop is CASSLVEQETQYF. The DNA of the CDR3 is TGTGCCAGCAGCTTGGTGGAACAAGAGACCCAGTACTTC.

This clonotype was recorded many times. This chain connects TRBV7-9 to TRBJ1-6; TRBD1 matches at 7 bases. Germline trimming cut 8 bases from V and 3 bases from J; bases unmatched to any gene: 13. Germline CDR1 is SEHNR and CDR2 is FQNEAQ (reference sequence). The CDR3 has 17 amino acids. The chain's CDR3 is CASRRPTGADYNSPLHF. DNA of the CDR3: TGTGCCAGCCGCCGCCCCACAGGGGCCGACTATAATTCACCCCTCCACTTT.

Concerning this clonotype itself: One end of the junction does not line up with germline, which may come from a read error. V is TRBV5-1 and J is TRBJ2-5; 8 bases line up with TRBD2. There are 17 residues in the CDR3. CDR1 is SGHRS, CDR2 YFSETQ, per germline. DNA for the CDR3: TGCGCCAGCAGCGGGATAGGGGTAGCGGGGAACCAAGAGACCCCGTACTTC. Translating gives CASSGIGVAGNQETPYF.

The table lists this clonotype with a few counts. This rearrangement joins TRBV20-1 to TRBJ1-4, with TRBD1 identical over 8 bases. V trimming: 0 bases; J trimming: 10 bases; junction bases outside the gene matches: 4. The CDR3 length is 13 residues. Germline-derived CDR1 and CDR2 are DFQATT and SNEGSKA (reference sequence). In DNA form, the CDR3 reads TGCAGTGCTAGAGACGGGACAGGTGCAAAACTGTTTTTT. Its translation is CSARDGTGAKLFF.